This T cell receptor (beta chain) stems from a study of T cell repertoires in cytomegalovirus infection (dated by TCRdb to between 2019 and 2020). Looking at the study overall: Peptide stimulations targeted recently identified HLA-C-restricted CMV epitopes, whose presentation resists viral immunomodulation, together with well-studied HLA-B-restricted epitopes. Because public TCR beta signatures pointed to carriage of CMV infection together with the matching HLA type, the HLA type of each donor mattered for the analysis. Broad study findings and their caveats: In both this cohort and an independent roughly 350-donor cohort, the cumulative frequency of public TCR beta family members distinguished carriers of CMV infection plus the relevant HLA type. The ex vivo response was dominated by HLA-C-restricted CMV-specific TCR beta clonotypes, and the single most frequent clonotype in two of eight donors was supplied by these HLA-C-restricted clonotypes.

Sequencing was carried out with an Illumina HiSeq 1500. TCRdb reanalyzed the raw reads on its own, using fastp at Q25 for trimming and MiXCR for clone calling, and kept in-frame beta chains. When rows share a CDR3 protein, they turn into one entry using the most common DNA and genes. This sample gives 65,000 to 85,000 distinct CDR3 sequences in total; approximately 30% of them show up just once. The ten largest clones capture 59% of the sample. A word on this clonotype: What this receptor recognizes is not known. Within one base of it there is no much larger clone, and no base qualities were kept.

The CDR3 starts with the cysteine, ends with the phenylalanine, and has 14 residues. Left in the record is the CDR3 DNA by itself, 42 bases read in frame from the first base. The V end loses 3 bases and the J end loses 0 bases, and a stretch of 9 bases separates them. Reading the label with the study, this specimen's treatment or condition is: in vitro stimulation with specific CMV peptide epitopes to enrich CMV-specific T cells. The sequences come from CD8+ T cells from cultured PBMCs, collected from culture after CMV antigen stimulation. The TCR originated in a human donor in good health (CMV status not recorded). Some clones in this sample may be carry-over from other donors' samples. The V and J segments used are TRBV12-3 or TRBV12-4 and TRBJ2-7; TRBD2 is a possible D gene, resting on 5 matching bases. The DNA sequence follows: TGTGCCAGCAGTTTGTGGGAGAGCTCCTACGAGCAGTACTTC. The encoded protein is CASSLWESSYEQYF.